This TCR beta chain was captured in a study of shared clonotypes between healthy human individuals. Whole-study context: Three plates each covered CD4 naive and memory; CD8 naive two, CD8 memory one. Study outcomes and limitations: For sorted subsets, rarefaction showed incomplete sequencing despite large depth. Between a handful of donors, naive CD4 clonotypes were shared at a level of about 5%.

Germline values: CDR1 SGHDT, CDR2 YYEEEE. The CDR3 is 15 amino acids. V was trimmed by 0 bases and J by 2 bases, leaving 12 bases between them. For this clone: Its antigen remains unidentified.

Original analysis: ImmunoSEQ yielded junction-only sequences lacking quality scores, so filtering differed. Profiling relied on immunoSEQ multiplex PCR, and the TCRdb table lists in-frame clones only, not all of them. That table gives V, J and clone size, and the DNA gave D and trimming. The top ten hold about 0.13% of the sample, which has a few million clones, around 95% seen once. The TCR sequence derives from a man aged 18 to 29 in good health. The sequenced sample consisted of naive CD4+ T cells sorted from blood. Subset in this sample: CD45RA+ positively selected. The gene calls are TRBV5-6 and TRBJ2-7, with no clear D. In DNA form, the CDR3 reads TGTGCCAGCAGCTTGGCAAGGTCGAACACCTACGAGCAGTACTTC. It encodes CASSLARSNTYEQYF.